The entry that follows covers one T cell receptor beta chain sequence. What it recognizes is unknown. These data are taken from a study of T-cell memory formation after mild COVID-19. Study context: The two donors had largely donor-specific TCR clusters.

Broader study findings: Detection of some responders pre-infection suggested pre-existing cross-reactive memory T cells participated. Second-wave clones with a day 37 peak had unconfirmed SARS-CoV-2 specificity.

Constant-segment-primed 5'RACE gave TCR alpha and TCR beta cDNA libraries with sample barcodes and UMIs. TCRdb itself ran the 5' RACE reads through MiXCR, one entry per CDR3 protein. The table records roughly 600,000 distinct CDR3 sequences, roughly 18% of them present only once. Source material: PBMCs or a T cell subset sorted from them (not recorded which). The clonotype was recovered from an adult woman who had mild COVID-19 (a few samples of this study predate the infection). Cell type and time point are not known.

CDR3 loop: CASSDSGTNYYEQYF. The DNA for the CDR3 is TGCGCCAGCAGCGACTCCGGGACAAACTACTACGAGCAGTACTTC. This chain links TRBV5-1 with TRBJ2-7, with D perhaps matching TRBD1 (6 bases). The germline gives CDR1 SGHRS, CDR2 YFSETQ. The V gene lost 4 bases and the J gene lost 3 bases, with 17 bases spanning the gap. This CDR3 contains 15 residues.